This T cell receptor (beta chain) was documented in a study of blood T cell repertoires in COVID-19. For the study at large: Acute and convalescent COVID-19 specimens originated in the United States, Italy and Spain. The cDNA or gDNA used as material had been derived from T cells, B-cell-depleted T cells, or PBMCs.

In the original processing: How many nucleated cells were present was estimated from reference gene primer amplification. Clones were sequenced by immunoSEQ multiplex PCR, and TCRdb holds only the in-frame ones, with some missing. V, J and clone size derive from that table, while D and trimming were established from the DNA sequence. The table lists 85,000 to 120,000 clones, about 72% of them singletons, with 9.5% to 10% in the top ten. The germline gives CDR1 SGHDN, CDR2 FVKESK. This CDR3 has 17 amino acids. V was trimmed by 0 bases and J by 1 base, leaving 15 bases between them. Sequenced: peripheral blood. The rearrangement joins TRBV14 to TRBJ1-1; the D is unclear. This TCR came from a man aged 55 to 69 with active or convalescent COVID-19. The CDR3 loop reads CASSQDDRREGNTEAFF. The CDR3 DNA follows: TGTGCCAGCAGCCAAGATGATCGGAGGGAAGGGAACACTGAAGCTTTCTTT. The full variable domain, rest sourced from reference TRBV14 and TRBJ1-1, is EAGVTQFPSHSVIEKGQTVTLRCDPISGHDNLYWYRRVMGKEIKFLLHFVKESKQDESGMPNNRFLAERTGGTYSTLKVQPAELEDSGVYFCASSQDDRREGNTEAFFGQGTRLTVV.